This TCR beta chain was sequenced for a study of regulatory T cells in long-lasting Graves disease. CDR3 length: 17 residues. Trimming cost V 8 bases and J 4 bases; bases outside gene matches: 17. Germline CDR1 and CDR2: MNHEY and SVGEGT. TCR beta libraries were built with iRepertoire HTBI primers and Arm-PCR of CDR3 regions. TCRdb used MiXCR to reprocess the multiplex PCR reads, holding one entry per CDR3 protein. The table lists approximately 350,000 distinct CDR3 sequences, about 10% of them singletons. Noted time point: newly diagnosed GD, antithyroid drugs for less than 3 months. RNA from PBMCs was the source of the TCR library. This clonotype showed up many times. The sample was also reused in another study, on T cells in Graves' hyperthyroidism and ophthalmopathy. In that study: Appearing also in blood were most of the thyroid clonotypes expanded above 0.001.

The receptor was derived from a woman aged 18-29 years with Graves disease. The rearrangement links TRBV6-2 or TRBV6-3 to TRBJ2-5; 9 nucleotides line up with TRBD2. Material: peripheral blood mononuclear cells (PBMCs), obtained at new diagnosis, from a patient treated with antithyroid drugs. Written as DNA, the CDR3 is TGTGCCAGCCGGGTTCCAGAGGGACTAGCAGCGGGAGAGACCCAGTACTTC. It is translated as CASRVPEGLAAGETQYF.